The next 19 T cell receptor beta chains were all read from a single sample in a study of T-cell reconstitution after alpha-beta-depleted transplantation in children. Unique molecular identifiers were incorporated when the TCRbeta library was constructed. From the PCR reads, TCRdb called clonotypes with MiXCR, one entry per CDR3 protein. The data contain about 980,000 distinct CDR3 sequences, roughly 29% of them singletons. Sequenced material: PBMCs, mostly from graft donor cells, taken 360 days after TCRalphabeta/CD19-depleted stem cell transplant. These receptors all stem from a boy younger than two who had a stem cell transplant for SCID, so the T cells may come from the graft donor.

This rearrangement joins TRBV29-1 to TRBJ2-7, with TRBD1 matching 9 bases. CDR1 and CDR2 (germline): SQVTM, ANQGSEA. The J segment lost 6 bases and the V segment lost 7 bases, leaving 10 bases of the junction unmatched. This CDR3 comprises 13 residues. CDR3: CSGGTGRGPEQYF. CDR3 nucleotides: TGCAGCGGTGGGACAGGGAGGGGTCCCGAGCAGTACTTC.

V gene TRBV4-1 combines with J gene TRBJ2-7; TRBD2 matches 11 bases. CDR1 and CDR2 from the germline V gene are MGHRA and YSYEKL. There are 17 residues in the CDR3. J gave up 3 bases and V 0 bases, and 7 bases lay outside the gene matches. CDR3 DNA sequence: TGCGCCAGCAGCCAAGATTATGTAGCGGGGGGGTTCTACGAGCAGTACTTC. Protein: CASSQDYVAGGFYEQYF.

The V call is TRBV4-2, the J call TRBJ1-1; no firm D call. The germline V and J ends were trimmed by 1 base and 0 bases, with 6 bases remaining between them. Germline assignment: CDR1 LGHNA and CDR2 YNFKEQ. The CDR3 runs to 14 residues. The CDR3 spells CASSQGEMNTEAFF. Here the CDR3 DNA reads TGTGCCAGCAGCCAAGGAGAAATGAACACTGAAGCTTTCTTT.

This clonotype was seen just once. The CDR3 protein is CSARMTVPQYF. The CDR3 DNA sequence: TGCAGTGCTCGGATGACGGTCCCGCAGTATTTT. This chain joins TRBV20-1 and TRBJ2-3; D is unresolved. CDR1 is DFQATT, CDR2 SNEGSKA, per germline (reference sequence). Trimming stripped 5 bases from V and 10 bases from J, with 13 bases between. The CDR3 runs 11 residues.

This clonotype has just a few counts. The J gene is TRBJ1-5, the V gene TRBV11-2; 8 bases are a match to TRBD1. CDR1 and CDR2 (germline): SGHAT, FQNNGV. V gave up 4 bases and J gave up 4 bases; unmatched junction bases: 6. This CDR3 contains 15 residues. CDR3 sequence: CASSSDRAINQPQHF. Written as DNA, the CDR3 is TGTGCCAGCAGCTCGGACAGGGCGATAAATCAGCCCCAGCATTTT.

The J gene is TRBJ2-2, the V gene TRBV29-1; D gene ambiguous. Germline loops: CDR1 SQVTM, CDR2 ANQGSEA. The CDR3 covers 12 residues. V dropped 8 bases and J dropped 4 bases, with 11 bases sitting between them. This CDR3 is CSLGPVTGELFF. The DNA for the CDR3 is TGCAGCCTCGGACCCGTCACCGGGGAGCTGTTTTTT.

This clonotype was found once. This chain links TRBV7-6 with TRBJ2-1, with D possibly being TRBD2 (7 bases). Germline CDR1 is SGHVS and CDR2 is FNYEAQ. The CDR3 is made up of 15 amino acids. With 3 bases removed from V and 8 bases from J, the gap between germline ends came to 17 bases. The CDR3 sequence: CASSFGGGPVDEQFF. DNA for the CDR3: TGTGCCAGCAGCTTTGGGGGGGGCCCGGTAGATGAGCAGTTCTTC.

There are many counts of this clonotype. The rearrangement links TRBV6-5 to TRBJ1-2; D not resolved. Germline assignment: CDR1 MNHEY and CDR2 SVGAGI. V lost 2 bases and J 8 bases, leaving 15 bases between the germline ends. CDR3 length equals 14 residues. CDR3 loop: CASSYSHPSGGYTF. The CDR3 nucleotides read TGTGCCAGCAGTTACAGTCACCCAAGTGGGGGCTACACCTTC.

The CDR3 DNA reads as TGTGCCAGCAGCTTAGCGGACAGAAACTATGGCTACACCTTC. As protein: CASSLADRNYGYTF. The chain links TRBV7-9 to TRBJ1-2; D possibly corresponds to TRBD1 (6 bases). V lost 0 bases and J 2 bases, leaving 7 bases between the germline ends. Germline CDR1 reads SEHNR; CDR2 reads FQNEAQ (reference sequence). The CDR3 spans 14 residues.

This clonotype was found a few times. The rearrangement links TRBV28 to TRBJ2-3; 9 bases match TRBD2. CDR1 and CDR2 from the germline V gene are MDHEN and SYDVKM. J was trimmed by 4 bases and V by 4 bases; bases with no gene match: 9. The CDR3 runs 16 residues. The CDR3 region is CASSSPTSGLSDTQYF. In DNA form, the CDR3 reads TGTGCCAGCAGTTCACCGACTAGCGGATTGTCAGATACGCAGTATTTT.

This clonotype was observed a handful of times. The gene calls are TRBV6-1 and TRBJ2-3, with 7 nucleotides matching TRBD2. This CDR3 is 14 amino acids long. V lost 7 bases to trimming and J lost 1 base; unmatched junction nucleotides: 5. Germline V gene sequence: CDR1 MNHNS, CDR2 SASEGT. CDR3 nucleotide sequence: TGTGCCAGCACCCGACGGGGGGGCACAGATACGCAGTATTTT. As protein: CASTRRGGTDTQYF.

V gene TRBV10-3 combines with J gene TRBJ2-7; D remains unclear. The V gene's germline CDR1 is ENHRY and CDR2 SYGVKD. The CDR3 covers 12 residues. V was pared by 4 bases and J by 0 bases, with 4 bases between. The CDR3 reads CAISASSYEQYF. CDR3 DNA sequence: TGTGCCATCAGTGCGAGCTCCTACGAGCAGTACTTC.

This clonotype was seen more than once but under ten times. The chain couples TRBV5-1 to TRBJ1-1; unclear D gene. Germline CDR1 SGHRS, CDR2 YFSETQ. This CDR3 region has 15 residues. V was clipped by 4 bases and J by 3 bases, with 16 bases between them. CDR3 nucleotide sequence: TGCGCCAGCAGCCCGACAACAGTTACGTACACTGAAGCTTTCTTT. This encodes CASSPTTVTYTEAFF.

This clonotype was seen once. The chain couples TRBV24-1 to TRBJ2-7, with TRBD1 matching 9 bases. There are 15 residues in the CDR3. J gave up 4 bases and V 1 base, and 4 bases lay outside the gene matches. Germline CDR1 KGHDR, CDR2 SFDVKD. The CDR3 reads CATSDFTGGKYEQYF. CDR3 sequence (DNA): TGTGCCACCAGTGATTTCACAGGGGGCAAGTACGAGCAGTACTTC.

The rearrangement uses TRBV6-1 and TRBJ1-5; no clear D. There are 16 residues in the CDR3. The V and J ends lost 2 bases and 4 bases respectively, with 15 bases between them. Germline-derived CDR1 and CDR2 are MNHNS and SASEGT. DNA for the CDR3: TGTGCCAGCAGTGAACCCTATACCGACCGAAATCAGCCCCAGCATTTT. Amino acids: CASSEPYTDRNQPQHF.

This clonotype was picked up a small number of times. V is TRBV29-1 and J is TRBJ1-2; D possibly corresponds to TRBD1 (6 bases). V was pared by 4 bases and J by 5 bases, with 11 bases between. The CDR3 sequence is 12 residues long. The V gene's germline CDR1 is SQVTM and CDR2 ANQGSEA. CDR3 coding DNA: TGCAGCGTTGGCTGGGGGCGGTATGGCTACACCTTC. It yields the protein CSVGWGRYGYTF.

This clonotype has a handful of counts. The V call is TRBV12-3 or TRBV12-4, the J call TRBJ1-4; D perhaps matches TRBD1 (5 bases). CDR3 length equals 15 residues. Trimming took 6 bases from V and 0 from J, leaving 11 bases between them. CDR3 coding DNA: TGTGCCAGCAGCCGCAGGGACGCAACTAATGAAAAACTGTTTTTT. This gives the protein CASSRRDATNEKLFF.

Here the CDR3 DNA reads TGTGCCACCAGCGGACAGGGATCCCACCACGAGCAGTACTTC. Translation: CATSGQGSHHEQYF. This chain uses TRBV15 with TRBJ2-7; 8 positions agree with TRBD1. The CDR3 is 14 amino acids. Germline assignment: CDR1 LNHNV and CDR2 YYDKDF (reference sequence). V lost 5 bases and J lost 5; bases outside the gene matches: 8.

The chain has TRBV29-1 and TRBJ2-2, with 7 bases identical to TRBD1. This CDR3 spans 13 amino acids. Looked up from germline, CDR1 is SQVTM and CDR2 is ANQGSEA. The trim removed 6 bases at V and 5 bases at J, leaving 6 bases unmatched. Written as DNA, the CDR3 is TGCAGCGTAGAGACAGGGAGAACCGGGGAGCTGTTTTTT. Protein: CSVETGRTGELFF.